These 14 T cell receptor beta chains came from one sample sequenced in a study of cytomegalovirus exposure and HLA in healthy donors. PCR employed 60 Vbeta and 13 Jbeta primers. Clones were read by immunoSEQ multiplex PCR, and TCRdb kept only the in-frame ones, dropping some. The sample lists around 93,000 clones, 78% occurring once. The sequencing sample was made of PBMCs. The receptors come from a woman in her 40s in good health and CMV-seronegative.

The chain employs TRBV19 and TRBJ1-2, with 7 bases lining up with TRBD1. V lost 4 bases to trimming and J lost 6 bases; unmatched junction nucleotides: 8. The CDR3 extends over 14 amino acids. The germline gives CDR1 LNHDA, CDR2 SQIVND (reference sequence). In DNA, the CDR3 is TGTGCCAGTAGTACTAAGGGACAGAAGAATGGCTACACCTTC. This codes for CASSTKGQKNGYTF.

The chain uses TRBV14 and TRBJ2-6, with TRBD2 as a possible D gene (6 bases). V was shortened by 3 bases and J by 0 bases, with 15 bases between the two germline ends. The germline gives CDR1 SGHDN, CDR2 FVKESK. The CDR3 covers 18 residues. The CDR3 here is CASSQTGLTSSGANVLTF. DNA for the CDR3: TGTGCCAGCAGCCAGACGGGACTCACAAGCTCTGGGGCCAACGTCCTGACTTTC. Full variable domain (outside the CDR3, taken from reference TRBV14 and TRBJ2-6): EAGVTQFPSHSVIEKGQTVTLRCDPISGHDNLYWYRRVMGKEIKFLLHFVKESKQDESGMPNNRFLAERTGGTYSTLKVQPAELEDSGVYFCASSQTGLTSSGANVLTFGAGSRLTVL.

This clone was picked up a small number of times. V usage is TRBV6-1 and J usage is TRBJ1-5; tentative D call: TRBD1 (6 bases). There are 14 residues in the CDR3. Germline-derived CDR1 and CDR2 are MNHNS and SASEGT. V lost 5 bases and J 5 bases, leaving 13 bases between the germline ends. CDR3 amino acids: CASSFTGNHQPQHF. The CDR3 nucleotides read TGTGCCAGCAGTTTTACAGGGAACCATCAGCCCCAGCATTTT.

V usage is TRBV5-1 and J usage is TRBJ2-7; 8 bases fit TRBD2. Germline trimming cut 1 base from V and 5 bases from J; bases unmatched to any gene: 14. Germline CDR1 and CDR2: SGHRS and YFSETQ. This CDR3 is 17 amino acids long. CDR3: CASSLTRSGSYVNEQYF. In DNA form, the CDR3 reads TGCGCCAGCAGCTTGACTAGAAGCGGGAGTTACGTCAACGAGCAGTACTTC.

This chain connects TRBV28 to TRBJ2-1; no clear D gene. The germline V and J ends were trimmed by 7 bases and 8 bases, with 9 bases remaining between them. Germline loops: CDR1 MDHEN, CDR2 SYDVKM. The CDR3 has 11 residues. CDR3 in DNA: TGTGCCAGCACTAGTACTTATGAGCAGTTCTTC. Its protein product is CASTSTYEQFF.

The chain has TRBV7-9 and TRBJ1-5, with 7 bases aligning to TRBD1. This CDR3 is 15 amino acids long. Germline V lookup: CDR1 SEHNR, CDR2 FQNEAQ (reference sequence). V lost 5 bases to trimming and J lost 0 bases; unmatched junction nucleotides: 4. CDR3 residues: CASSQTGDSNQPQHF. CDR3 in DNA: TGTGCCAGCAGCCAAACAGGGGATAGCAATCAGCCCCAGCATTTT.

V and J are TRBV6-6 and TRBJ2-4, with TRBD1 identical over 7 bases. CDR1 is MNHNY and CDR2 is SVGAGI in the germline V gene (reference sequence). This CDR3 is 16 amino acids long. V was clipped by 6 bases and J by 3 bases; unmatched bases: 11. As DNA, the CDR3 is TGTGCCAGCAGCCACAACCCCGGGACAGACAAAAACATTCAGTACTTC. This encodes CASSHNPGTDKNIQYF.

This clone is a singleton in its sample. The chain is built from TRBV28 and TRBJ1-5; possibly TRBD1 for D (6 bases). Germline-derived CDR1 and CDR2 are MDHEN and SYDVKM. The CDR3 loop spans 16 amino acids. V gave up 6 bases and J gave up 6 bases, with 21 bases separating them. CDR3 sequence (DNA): TGTGCCAGCAGCGCATCACAGGGACGAGGAGGTCAGCCCCAGCATTTT. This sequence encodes CASSASQGRGGQPQHF. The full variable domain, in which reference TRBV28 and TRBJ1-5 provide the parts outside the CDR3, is DVKVTQSSRYLVKRTGEKVFLECVQDMDHENMFWYRQDPGLGLRLIYFSYDVKMKEKGDIPEGYSVSREKKERFSLILESASTNQTSMYLCASSASQGRGGQPQHFGDGTRLSIL.

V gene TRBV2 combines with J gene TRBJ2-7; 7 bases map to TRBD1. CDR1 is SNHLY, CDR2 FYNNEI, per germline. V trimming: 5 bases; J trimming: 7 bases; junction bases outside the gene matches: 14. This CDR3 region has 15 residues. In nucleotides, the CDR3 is TGTGCCAGCAGTAAAACCGGGACAGAGCTTGGTGAGCAGTACTTC. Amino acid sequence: CASSKTGTELGEQYF.

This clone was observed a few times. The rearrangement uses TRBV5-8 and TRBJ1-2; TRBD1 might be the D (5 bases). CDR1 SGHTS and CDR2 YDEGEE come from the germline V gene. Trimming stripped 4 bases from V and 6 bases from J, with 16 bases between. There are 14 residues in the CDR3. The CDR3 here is CASSGGVAGDGYTF. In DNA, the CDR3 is TGTGCCAGCAGCGGGGGGGTGGCAGGTGATGGCTACACCTTC.

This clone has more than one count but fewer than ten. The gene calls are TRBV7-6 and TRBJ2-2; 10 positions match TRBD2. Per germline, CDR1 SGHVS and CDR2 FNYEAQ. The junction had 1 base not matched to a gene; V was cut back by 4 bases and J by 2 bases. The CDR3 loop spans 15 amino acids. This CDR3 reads CASSSSGSNTGELFF. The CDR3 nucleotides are TGTGCCAGCAGCTCTAGCGGGAGCAACACCGGGGAGCTGTTTTTT.

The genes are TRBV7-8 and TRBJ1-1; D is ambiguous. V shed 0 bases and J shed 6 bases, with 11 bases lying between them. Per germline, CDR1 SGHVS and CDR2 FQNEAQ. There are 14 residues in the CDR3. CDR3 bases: TGTGCCAGCAGCTTAGCGGGCCCTTTCGCTGAAGCTTTCTTT. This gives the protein CASSLAGPFAEAFF.

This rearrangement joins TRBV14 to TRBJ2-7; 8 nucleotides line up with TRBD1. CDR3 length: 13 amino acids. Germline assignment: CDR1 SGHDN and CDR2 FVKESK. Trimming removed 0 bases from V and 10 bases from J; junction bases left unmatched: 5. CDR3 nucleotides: TGTGCCAGCAGCCAAGACCAGGGGGCCGTCCAGTACTTC. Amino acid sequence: CASSQDQGAVQYF.

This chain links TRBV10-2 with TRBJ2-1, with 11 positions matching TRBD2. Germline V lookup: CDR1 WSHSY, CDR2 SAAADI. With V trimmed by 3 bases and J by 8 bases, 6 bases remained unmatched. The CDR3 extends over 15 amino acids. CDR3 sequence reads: CASSEPSGRRDEQFF. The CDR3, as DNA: TGCGCCAGCAGTGAACCTAGCGGGAGGAGGGATGAGCAGTTCTTC.